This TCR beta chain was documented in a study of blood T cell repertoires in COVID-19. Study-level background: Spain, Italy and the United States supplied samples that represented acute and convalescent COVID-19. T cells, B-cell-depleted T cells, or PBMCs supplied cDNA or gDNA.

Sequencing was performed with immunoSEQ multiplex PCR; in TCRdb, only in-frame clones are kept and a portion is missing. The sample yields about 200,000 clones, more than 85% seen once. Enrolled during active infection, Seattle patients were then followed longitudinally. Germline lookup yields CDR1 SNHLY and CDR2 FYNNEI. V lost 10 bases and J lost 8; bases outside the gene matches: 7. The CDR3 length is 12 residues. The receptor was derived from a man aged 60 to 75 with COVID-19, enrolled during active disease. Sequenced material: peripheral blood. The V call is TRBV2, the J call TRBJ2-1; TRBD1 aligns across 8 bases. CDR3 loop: CATSGQGYEQFF. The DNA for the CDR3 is TGTGCCACCTCTGGACAGGGCTATGAGCAGTTCTTC. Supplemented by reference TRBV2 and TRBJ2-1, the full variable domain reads EPEVTQTPSHQVTQMGQEVILRCVPISNHLYFYWYRQILGQKVEFLVSFYNNEISEKSEIFDDQFSVERPDGSNFTLKIRSTKLEDSAMYFCATSGQGYEQFFGPGTRLTVL.